This T cell receptor (beta chain) was recovered during a study of T-cell memory formation after mild COVID-19 listed by TCRdb under 2021. With respect to the entire study: TCR sequence clusters from the two donors were largely donor specific. In a couple of donors, T-cell clones that expanded and contracted after mild COVID-19 were tracked by sequencing TCRalpha and TCRbeta repertoires over time. Two young, previously healthy adult volunteers made up the cohort, one male and one female. General findings and caveats noted by the study authors: Only two mild cases were covered in the study, and larger cohorts including severe cases with pre-infection samples were considered necessary. Clones that contracted from day 15 to 85 showed balanced CD4/CD8 phenotypes, whereas a second wave of clones that expanded from day 15 to 37 leaned towards CD4+. Some responding clones were detected in pre-infection memory, suggesting pre-existing cross-reactive memory T cells joined the SARS-CoV-2 response. SARS-CoV-2 specificity was not confirmed for the second-wave clones peaking on day 37. Contracting CD4+ clones appeared mostly in the CM and EM memory subsets, whereas CD8+ clones were enriched in EMRA.

Sequencer: Illumina NovaSeq 6000. Using 5'RACE with constant-segment primers, TCRalpha and TCRbeta cDNA libraries were constructed, with sample barcodes and unique molecular identifiers added in the process. Trizol reagent was used to extract RNA from every sample. Libraries were amplified in two PCR steps, with a second sample barcode and Illumina TruSeq adapters added in the second step. Sequencing of the libraries was done on an Illumina NovaSeq, producing 2 x 150 bp paired-end reads. The authors processed their data as follows. With migec v1.2.7, reads were demultiplexed and then collapsed into UMI-guided consensus sequences. Using mixcr v2.1.11, the UMI consensuses were aligned to TRA and TRB V and J templates and assembled into clonotypes. A clonotype was counted as expanded or contracted only if both edgeR and NoisET called the change significant, with noise models trained on biological replicates. For edgeR calls, the cutoffs were a false discovery rate-adjusted p below 0.01 and a log2 fold-change threshold of 1. As an exploratory analysis of dynamics, max-normalized trajectories of the 1000 most abundant clonotypes were examined by PCA with hierarchical clustering. Separately sequenced CD4+ and CD8+ repertoires were used to assign a CD4 or CD8 phenotype to each responding clone. TCRdb trimmed the raw reads at Q25, called clones with MiXCR and kept productive beta chains. Records with the same CDR3 protein are collapsed into one entry carrying the most frequent genes and DNA. It is TCRdb's table, rather than the study itself, that gives the V and J calls and clone size. The sample includes roughly 620,000 distinct CDR3 sequences, with 18% observed a single time. The ten largest clones add up to approximately 12% of the sample.

Ficoll-Paque density gradient centrifugation was the method used to isolate PBMCs. The sample holds a few counts of this clonotype. Its antigen is still unknown. No base-level quality is on record; no much larger clone is a single base apart. The source of this sequence is an adult woman who had mild COVID-19 (a few samples of this study predate the infection). The sample titles of this study are shuffled in the database, so cell type and time point are left out; the donor was told from shared clones. The specimen sequenced was PBMCs or a T cell subset sorted from them (not recorded which).

The CDR3 sequence is CASSLGSTGANVLTF. The sequence in DNA is TGTGCCAGCAGCTTAGGCAGTACTGGGGCCAACGTCCTGACTTTC. The chain joins TRBV7-2 to TRBJ2-6; the D gene is not confidently resolved. CDR1 and CDR2, looked up from the germline V gene, are SGHTA and FQGNSA. The CDR3 sequence holds 15 residues, the cysteine and phenylalanine included. The retained sequence is limited to the CDR3, 45 bases, with the frame set at the first base. The junction carries 6 bases between V and J, which are trimmed by 1 base and 2 bases respectively.